This TCR beta chain was captured in a study of T cell repertoires and HLA-DP antigens (dated by TCRdb to 2017 to 2018). For the study in its entirety: Using HeLa cells transduced to present allogeneic HLA-DP, the study set up an in vitro model of CD4+ T cell alloreactivity. The two alloantigens modelled structurally similar versus dissimilar alloantigens, differing from self at one and ten peptide-binding groove amino acids, respectively. The three donors were two male and one female, with ages ranging from the 18-to-29 to the 60-to-69 age band. The average DNA input was roughly 200 ng for sorted CD137+CD4+ samples versus around 1,200 ng for pre-culture CD4+ samples.

TCRB CDR3 regions were amplified with the immunoSEQ multiplex PCR using forward primers for 54 TRBV segments and reverse primers for 13 TRBJ segments. Pre-culture CD4+ samples were sequenced at deep resolution, targeting under 250,000 T cell genomes. Sequencing of the amplicons on an Illumina HiSeq System generated 87 bp reads spanning the CDR3. The published analysis was carried out like this. PCR and sequencing errors in the reads were corrected, and CDR3 regions were defined by aligning to IMGT reference sequences. Synthetic template pools were used to estimate template counts and unique rearrangement counts. Clonality was computed by subtracting Pielou's evenness from 1. Richness was estimated with the Daley-Smith estimator. Repertoire overlap was measured with Morisita's index. Clones present in cultured samples but not detected in the pre-culture repertoire of the same donor were defined as low-abundance clones. Sourced from immuneACCESS, this table was stored by TCRdb with only in-frame sequences that have V and J called. A share of the clones is absent; for the studies checked, an unresolved V gene accounts for under half, and the remainder has no known explanation. V and J calls and clone size are as listed in that table; D and trimming were resolved from the DNA. Across this sample there are 90,000 to 130,000 clones, with nearly 95% seen only once. 0.27% of the sample comes from the top ten.

A note on this clone: What antigen it recognizes has not been identified. No per-base quality is available; no much larger clone lies one base away.

At the junction V is shortened by 2 bases and J by 5 bases, with 12 bases in between. The germline V gene yields KGHSH for CDR1 and LQKENI for CDR2. The cysteine opens and the phenylalanine closes a CDR3 of 14 amino acids. Just the 42-base CDR3 DNA is kept, in frame starting at base 1. Untouched CD4+ T cells were isolated from Ficoll-separated PBMC through negative selection with magnetic beads, and an average purity of about 98% was reached. Using magnetic beads, untouched CD4+ T cells were isolated from Ficoll-separated PBMC at about 97.7% purity, with only negligible CD8+ contamination. Donors were three healthy blood donors whose buffy coats supplied peripheral blood mononuclear cells. Each of the three donors was CMV seronegative. The DNeasy Blood & Tissue Kit was used for extraction of genomic DNA. For each subject, genomic DNA from sorted CD137+CD4+ cells and from pre-culture CD4+ baseline samples underwent TCRB sequencing.

The full study reports these points: The study was limited by having just a few donors, by relying on a non-physiological HeLa antigen-presenting system, and by using total CD4+ cells as responders. Clonality of sorted CD137+ cells was similar against both alloantigens (around 0.41) and much higher than in pre-culture samples (about 0.037). Average cumulative frequency of clones undetected before culture was 35% to 40% against one allele and around 50% against the other. The naive and memory CD4+ repertoires were not analysed as separate populations.

Material for sequencing was CD4+ T cells from PBMCs. This receptor chain uses TRBV18 and TRBJ2-5; the D gene is possibly TRBD1, with 6 bases matching. The source is a woman in her late teens or twenties in good health and CMV-seronegative. The CDR3 here reads CASSPSAGVETQYF. The sequenced DNA is TGTGCCAGCTCACCATCAGCAGGGGTCGAGACCCAGTACTTC.